A single sample gave rise to the 7 T cell receptor beta chains below, sequenced in a study of T-cell reconstitution after alpha-beta-depleted transplantation in children. Unique molecular identifiers were used to barcode this TCRbeta library. TCRdb reprocessed the PCR reads with MiXCR, giving one entry per CDR3 protein. The table includes about 900,000 distinct CDR3 sequences, about 29% detected once. This specimen consisted of PBMCs, mostly from graft donor cells, obtained 360 days after TCRalphabeta/CD19-depleted stem cell transplant. The receptor set was obtained from a boy under three years old who had a stem cell transplant for SCID, so the T cells may come from the graft donor.

In this sample, this clonotype turned up a few times. V and J are TRBV20-1 and TRBJ2-7; D is undetermined. Trimming pared 2 bases from V and 1 base from J, leaving 6 bases between. The CDR3 spans 12 residues. Germline CDR1 DFQATT, CDR2 SNEGSKA (reference sequence). The CDR3 sequence: CSARQESYEQYF. The CDR3 DNA is TGCAGTGCTAGACAGGAGTCCTACGAGCAGTACTTC.

This clonotype turned up a few times. The chain uses TRBV29-1 and TRBJ1-2; D call uncertain. The ends were cut back, 0 bases at V and 2 bases at J, with 7 bases in the middle. Germline lookup yields CDR1 SQVTM and CDR2 ANQGSEA. This CDR3 region has 13 residues. Here the CDR3 reads CSVEDIKNYGYTF. The CDR3 DNA reads TGCAGCGTTGAAGATATCAAGAACTATGGCTACACCTTC.

This clonotype was picked up a small number of times. The chain uses TRBV5-6 and TRBJ1-6; the match to TRBD1 covers 10 bases. Germline V gene sequence: CDR1 SGHDT, CDR2 YYEEEE. Trimming took 0 bases from V and 9 from J; bases not matched to a gene: 3. This CDR3 comprises 15 residues. The DNA of the CDR3 is TGTGCCAGCAGCTTGGCCGGGACAGGGGCTTCACCCCTCCACTTT. Encoded protein: CASSLAGTGASPLHF. Complete variable domain (other parts from reference TRBV5-6 and TRBJ1-6): DAGVTQSPTHLIKTRGQQVTLRCSPKSGHDTVSWYQQALGQGPQFIFQYYEEEERQRGNFPDRFSGHQFPNYSSELNVNALLLGDSALYLCASSLAGTGASPLHFGNGTRLTVT.

This rearrangement joins TRBV5-1 to TRBJ2-6; a weak D match, TRBD1 (6 bases). V gave up 4 bases and J gave up 0 bases, with 17 bases separating them. The CDR3 is made up of 18 amino acids. Germline CDR1 is SGHRS and CDR2 is YFSETQ. CDR3 DNA sequence: TGCGCCAGCAGCCGTGATTTACAGGGAAGCTCTGGGGCCAACGTCCTGACTTTC. Translating gives CASSRDLQGSSGANVLTF.

A few counts support this clonotype. This chain uses TRBV11-2 with TRBJ2-7, with 9 bases matching TRBD1. The CDR3 contains 16 residues. Germline assignment: CDR1 SGHAT and CDR2 FQNNGV. The junction had 8 bases not matched to a gene; V was cut back by 4 bases and J by 1 base. The CDR3 reads CASSSPGGTGSYEQYF. CDR3 nucleotide sequence: TGTGCCAGCAGCTCCCCGGGTGGGACAGGGTCCTACGAGCAGTACTTC.

The chain recombines TRBV20-1 with TRBJ2-3, with TRBD2 matching over 7 bases. Germline trimming cut 3 bases from V and 2 bases from J; bases unmatched to any gene: 8. The CDR3 spans 15 residues. The V gene's germline CDR1 is DFQATT and CDR2 SNEGSKA (reference sequence). CDR3 loop: CSARWAGEFTDTQYF. Written as DNA, the CDR3 is TGCAGTGCTAGGTGGGCGGGGGAGTTCACAGATACGCAGTATTTT.

The chain employs TRBV7-2 and TRBJ2-1, with D tentatively TRBD1 or TRBD2 (7 bases each). Trimming removed 5 bases at V and 7 bases at J, with 18 bases between. CDR3 size: 15 residues. The germline V gene has CDR1 SGHTA and CDR2 FQGNSA. The CDR3 region is CASSAQGGVRNEQFF. As DNA, the CDR3 is TGTGCCAGCAGCGCCCAGGGGGGGGTTAGGAATGAGCAGTTCTTC. Filled out from reference TRBV7-2 and TRBJ2-1, the complete variable domain reads GAGVSQSPSNKVTEKGKDVELRCDPISGHTALYWYRQSLGQGLEFLIYFQGNSAPDKSGLPSDRFSAERTGGSVSTLTIQRTQQEDSAVYLCASSAQGGVRNEQFFGPGTRLTVL.